These T cell receptor beta chains were read from a single sample in a study of beta chain features in type 1 diabetes. Profiling relied on immunoSEQ multiplex PCR, and the TCRdb table lists in-frame clones only, not all of them. The data contain a few hundred thousand clones, less than 30% of them singletons. The sample taken for sequencing was naive CD4+ T cells from blood. The receptors originated from a woman aged 25 to 45 with type 1 diabetes. The CDR3 runs from the conserved cysteine through the conserved F or W. D genes are given only for firm matches. Clone size is shown for a subset of rows, as once, few, many or a class of expanded clone.

>TRBD1|TRBJ1-2|TRBV27|-
TGTGCCAGCAGTTACGGGACAGGGAACTATGGCTACACCTTC
CASSYGTGNYGYTF
>-|TRBJ1-4|TRBV25-1|few
TGTGCCAGCAGTGAATGGCAGGGCATTAATGAAAAACTGTTTTTT
CASSEWQGINEKLFF
>TRBD1|TRBJ1-4|TRBV2|-
TGTGCCAGCAGTAAGACAGGGAAGAGTGAAAAACTGTTTTTT
CASSKTGKSEKLFF
>-|TRBJ1-2|TRBV30|few
TGTGCCTGGAGTGTAGGGCAGGGAACCCGCGGCTACACCTTC
CAWSVGQGTRGYTF
>-|TRBJ1-5|TRBV9|-
TGTGCCAGCAGCGGGGACTTTTCCAATCAGCCCCAGCATTTT
CASSGDFSNQPQHF
>TRBD2|TRBJ2-1|TRBV29-1|-
TGCAGCGTTGGGGCTTTGGGGCTAGCGGGAGCCTCAGGGGGCAATGAGCAGTTCTTC
CSVGALGLAGASGGNEQFF
>TRBD2|TRBJ2-1|TRBV7-2|-
TGTGCCAGCAGCTTAGCGGGAGGGCGGAATGAGCAGTTCTTC
CASSLAGGRNEQFF
>TRBD2|TRBJ2-1|TRBV4-2|-
TGTGCCAGCAGCCCTAAAGGGACTAGCGGGAGTAATGAGCAGTTCTTC
CASSPKGTSGSNEQFF
>TRBD2|TRBJ2-1|TRBV6-5|-
TGTGCCGTGACGACTAGCGGGAGTAGAAATGAGCAGTTCTTC
CAVTTSGSRNEQFF
>TRBD1|TRBJ2-4|TRBV4-1|-
TGCGCCAGCAGCCAAACGGGACAGAGGAACATTCAGTACTTC
CASSQTGQRNIQYF
>TRBD1|TRBJ1-5|TRBV30|few
TGTGCCTGGAGCCCGGGGGACAGGGGGCAGCATTTT
CAWSPGDRGQHF
>-|TRBJ2-5|TRBV5-1|few
TGCGCCAGCAGCTTGATACAGGCCGAAGAGACCCAGTACTTC
CASSLIQAEETQYF
>TRBD2|TRBJ2-3|TRBV23-1|few
TGCGCCAGCAGCCCCGGGACTAGAGGTCCCACAGATACGCAGTATTTT
CASSPGTRGPTDTQYF
>-|TRBJ2-1|TRBV2|-
TGTGCCAGCAGTGGTGATACTACAATGAAGCAGTTCTTC
CASSGDTTMKQFF
>-|TRBJ1-1|TRBV29-1|few
TGCAGCGCCCTTCCTGGACATAATGAAGCTTTCTTT
CSALPGHNEAFF
>-|TRBJ1-4|TRBV29-1|-
TGCAGCGTTCAGGGGTTGGGGGAAAAACTGTTTTTT
CSVQGLGEKLFF
>TRBD2|TRBJ2-1|TRBV30|few
TGTGCCTGGACCCCTGGCGGGAGCAGGAATGAGCAGTTCTTC
CAWTPGGSRNEQFF
>-|TRBJ1-1|TRBV7-2|-
TGTGCCAGCAGCTGGCGGGTGAACACTGAAGCTTTCTTT
CASSWRVNTEAFF
>TRBD2|TRBJ2-3|TRBV2|few
TGTGCCAGCAGTGCGTCGGGAGGGCCGGGAGATACGCAGTATTTT
CASSASGGPGDTQYF
>-|TRBJ1-2|TRBV6-6|-
TGTGCCAGCACCGCCCGGGTCTATGGCTACACCTTC
CASTARVYGYTF
>-|TRBJ2-2|TRBV13|-
TGTGCCAGCAGCTTAGGGCGGCCCGCGAACACCGGGGAGCTGTTTTTT
CASSLGRPANTGELFF
>-|TRBJ2-6|TRBV5-1|few
TGCGCCAGCAACACAGGCTCCTCTGGGGCCAACGTCCTGACTTTC
CASNTGSSGANVLTF
>-|TRBJ2-5|TRBV4-2|few
TGTGCCAGCAGCCAATTGAGCAGGGCAGAGACCCAGTACTTC
CASSQLSRAETQYF
>TRBD2|TRBJ2-5|TRBV7-9|few
TGTGCCAGCAGCTTGGGGATAGCGGGAGAGACCCAGTACTTC
CASSLGIAGETQYF
>TRBD2|TRBJ2-3|TRBV10-3|-
TGTGCCATCAGTGAGCCGGCGGGAGGAGATACGCAGTATTTT
CAISEPAGGDTQYF
>-|TRBJ2-5|TRBV28|-
TGTGCCAGCAGGACCTTCGACAGGAGGAGAGGAGAGACCCAGTACTTC
CASRTFDRRRGETQYF
>TRBD2|TRBJ2-7|TRBV4-2|-
TGTGCCAGCAGCCAAGATCCCTCAGCGGGAGGGCTCGAGCAGTACTTC
CASSQDPSAGGLEQYF
>-|TRBJ2-7|TRBV30|-
TGTGCCTGGAGTGTACTGTCGGCGGGATGGTACTTC
CAWSVLSAGWYF
>TRBD2|TRBJ2-1|TRBV5-1|-
TGCGCCAGCAGCTTGCCCCGACGGGAGGGCTACAATGAGCAGTTCTTC
CASSLPRREGYNEQFF
>TRBD1|TRBJ2-4|TRBV28|-
TGTGCCAGCAGTCCCTTCTCCGGGACAGGGAGGAACATTCAGTACTTC
CASSPFSGTGRNIQYF
>-|TRBJ2-7|TRBV7-6|-
TGTGCCAGCAGCTTCGGCAGGGACTACGAGCAGTACTTC
CASSFGRDYEQYF
>-|TRBJ2-3|TRBV13|few
TGTGCCAGCAGCTTATGGGCCTTATCTAGCACAGATACGCAGTATTTT
CASSLWALSSTDTQYF
>TRBD2|TRBJ2-7|TRBV15|-
TGTGCCACCAGCAGAGCCCTAGCGGGGGCCTACGAGCAGTACTTC
CATSRALAGAYEQYF
>-|TRBJ2-6|TRBV27|-
TGTGCCAGCAGTGACTGGAATGGGGCCAACGTCCTGACTTTC
CASSDWNGANVLTF
>-|TRBJ2-4|TRBV30|few
TGTGCCTGGAGTCAGGGGTCCAAAAACATTCAGTACTTC
CAWSQGSKNIQYF